A single sample gave rise to the 32 T cell receptor beta chains below, sequenced in a study of T-cell memory formation after mild COVID-19 (dated by TCRdb to about 2021). The receptor library was made with 5' RACE. TCRdb names Illumina NovaSeq 6000 as the instrument used. TCRdb passed the public sequencing reads through fastp at Q25 and MiXCR, retaining productive beta sequences. Each entry merges the rows of one CDR3 protein and shows their most common DNA and genes. The sample records 200,000 to 300,000 distinct CDR3 sequences, around 17% of which are singletons. Of the sample, 22% is held by the ten largest clones. Input material: PBMCs or a T cell subset sorted from them (not recorded which). All receptors derive from a man younger than 35 who had mild COVID-19 (a few samples of this study predate the infection). The sample titles of this study are shuffled in the database, so cell type and time point are left out; the donor was told from shared clones.

This clonotype was detected ten times or more. The chain couples TRBV6-5 to TRBJ1-1, with D maybe TRBD1 (6 bases). Trimming shortened V by 6 bases and J by 4 bases, and 15 bases separated the two germline ends. Per the germline V gene, CDR1 is MNHEY and CDR2 is SVGAGI. This CDR3 is built from 14 residues. In nucleotides, the CDR3 is TGTGCCAGCAGCCATCTGACAGGTGGCACTGAAGCTTTCTTT. The encoded protein is CASSHLTGGTEAFF.

J is TRBJ2-5 and V is TRBV12-3 or TRBV12-4; TRBD2 matches 9 bases. The CDR3 loop spans 17 amino acids. V lost 5 bases, J lost 2 bases, and 12 bases stayed unmatched. The CDR3 sequence is CASSARGRGGGQETQYF. The DNA for the CDR3 is TGTGCCAGCAGTGCCCGGGGGCGGGGGGGCGGACAAGAGACCCAGTACTTC.

This clonotype appeared a few times. The chain uses TRBV6-5 and TRBJ1-1; D perhaps matches TRBD1 (6 bases). Trimming took off 7 bases at V and 1 base at J, with 10 bases between the two ends. CDR3 length equals 13 residues. CDR1 is MNHEY and CDR2 is SVGAGI in the germline V gene. The CDR3 here is CASTSDRNTEAFF. The CDR3 nucleotides read TGTGCCAGCACTTCGGACAGGAACACTGAAGCTTTCTTT.

This clonotype was counted a single time. The chain employs TRBV6-6 and TRBJ1-2; the D gene is possibly TRBD1 (6 bases). The CDR3 runs 15 residues. Trimming removed 0 bases from V and 2 bases from J, with 10 bases in between. Germline assignment: CDR1 MNHNY and CDR2 SVGAGI (reference sequence). CDR3 loop: CASSYSRTGNYGYTF. In nucleotides, the CDR3 is TGTGCCAGCAGTTACTCGAGAACAGGGAACTATGGCTACACCTTC.

This clonotype has at least ten counts. The chain combines TRBV9 with TRBJ2-7; possibly TRBD2 for D (5 bases). Germline V CDR1 and CDR2: SGDLS, YYNGEE. V was trimmed by 4 bases and J by 0 bases, leaving 17 bases between them. The CDR3 length is 16 residues. The CDR3 region has the DNA TGTGCCAGCAGCCCACAACTAGAGCCAAGCTCCTACGAGCAGTACTTC. Translated, it gives CASSPQLEPSSYEQYF.

V is TRBV5-1 and J is TRBJ2-3; the D call may be TRBD1 or TRBD2 (6 bases each). CDR1 and CDR2 (germline): SGHRS, YFSETQ. The CDR3 consists of 14 residues. The V and J ends lost 1 base and 4 bases respectively, with 10 bases between them. DNA of the CDR3: TGCGCCAGCAGCTTGATGGGGGGCGCAGATACGCAGTATTTT. This sequence encodes CASSLMGGADTQYF.

This sequence joins TRBV6-5 and TRBJ2-1; possibly TRBD1 for D (5 bases). The CDR3 spans 13 residues. V was shortened by 6 bases and J by 3 bases, with 9 bases between the two germline ends. Per the germline V gene, CDR1 is MNHEY and CDR2 is SVGAGI. The CDR3: CASSRTIYNEQFF. In DNA form, the CDR3 reads TGTGCCAGCAGCCGGACAATCTACAATGAGCAGTTCTTC.

This clonotype was seen more than once but under ten times. This chain connects TRBV29-1 to TRBJ2-7, with TRBD2 as a possible D gene (7 bases). This CDR3 contains 13 residues. CDR1 is SQVTM, CDR2 ANQGSEA, per germline. Trimming pared 2 bases from V and 4 bases from J, leaving 12 bases between. CDR3 sequence: CSVENREGYEQYF. The CDR3 DNA sequence: TGCAGCGTTGAAAACAGGGAGGGATACGAGCAGTACTTC.

This clonotype was seen once. The gene calls are TRBV7-9 and TRBJ2-4; either TRBD1 or TRBD2 may supply D (5 bases each). CDR1 and CDR2 from the germline V gene are SEHNR and FQNEAQ (reference sequence). The CDR3 length is 17 residues. Trimming cost V 5 bases and J 5 bases, with 22 bases left between them. This chain's CDR3 is CASSLLGYGGVENIQYF. The CDR3 bases are TGTGCCAGCAGCCTACTCGGGTATGGGGGAGTGGAAAACATTCAGTACTTC.

The chain joins TRBV4-1 to TRBJ2-5; D may be TRBD1 (5 bases). Trimming pared 5 bases from V and 5 bases from J, leaving 12 bases between. CDR1 is MGHRA, CDR2 YSYEKL, per germline. The CDR3 has 13 residues. The CDR3 loop is CASSWTIGETQYF. The CDR3 DNA follows: TGCGCCAGCAGCTGGACAATTGGGGAGACCCAGTACTTC.

The V and J genes are TRBV11-2 and TRBJ2-1; TRBD2 matches at 7 bases. The CDR3 has 14 amino acids. Looked up from germline, CDR1 is SGHAT and CDR2 is FQNNGV. Trimming took 3 bases from V and 5 from J; bases not matched to a gene: 4. CDR3 sequence: CASSFGGGHNEQFF. DNA for the CDR3: TGTGCCAGCAGCTTTGGGGGGGGTCACAATGAGCAGTTCTTC.

The rearrangement links TRBV4-1 to TRBJ1-1, with D possibly TRBD1 on 5 matching bases. The V and J ends lost 0 bases and 1 base respectively, with 9 bases between them. The length of the CDR3 is 15 residues. Germline V gene sequence: CDR1 MGHRA, CDR2 YSYEKL. In nucleotides, the CDR3 is TGCGCCAGCAGCCAAGAGATACAGGCGAACACTGAAGCTTTCTTT. It codes for CASSQEIQANTEAFF.

This clonotype was counted many times. The gene calls are TRBV15 and TRBJ2-7; D might be TRBD1 (6 bases). The CDR3 is 15 amino acids. Germline CDR1 is LNHNV and CDR2 is YYDKDF (reference sequence). V lost 8 bases and J lost 2, with 19 bases in between. CDR3 sequence: CATQDAAGAAYEQYF. CDR3 nucleotide sequence: TGTGCCACCCAGGACGCGGCAGGGGCCGCCTACGAGCAGTACTTC.

This clonotype was observed a few times. This chain connects TRBV20-1 to TRBJ2-7; the D gene could be TRBD1 or TRBD2 (5 bases each). Germline CDR1 reads DFQATT; CDR2 reads SNEGSKA (reference sequence). The CDR3 sequence is 13 residues long. The V end lost 6 bases, the J end lost 7 bases, and 19 bases lay between the germline ends. CDR3 DNA sequence: TGCAGTGCCATGGGACGGTTCTTTTGGGAGCAGTACGTC. Protein sequence: CSAMGRFFWEQYV.

In its sample, this clonotype was seen a few times. The chain uses TRBV6-2 or TRBV6-3 and TRBJ1-5; D is uncertain. V shed 8 bases and J shed 1 base, with 18 bases lying between them. The CDR3 is 16 amino acids. The germline V gene encodes CDR1 MNHEY and CDR2 SVGEGT. The CDR3 DNA follows: TGTGCCAGCCGGCGGGCGGTTGGGGAAAGCAATCAGCCCCAGCATTTT. Translation: CASRRAVGESNQPQHF.

This clonotype has more than one count but fewer than ten. The chain employs TRBV2 and TRBJ2-3; D gene unclear. CDR3 size: 15 residues. Germline V gene sequence: CDR1 SNHLY, CDR2 FYNNEI. V lost 4 bases and J 0 bases, leaving 11 bases between the germline ends. Here the CDR3 reads CASSGVSPSTDTQYF. For the CDR3, the DNA is TGTGCCAGCAGTGGGGTTTCCCCTAGCACAGATACGCAGTATTTT. Full variable domain (remainder filled in from reference TRBV2 and TRBJ2-3): EPEVTQTPSHQVTQMGQEVILRCVPISNHLYFYWYRQILGQKVEFLVSFYNNEISEKSEIFDDQFSVERPDGSNFTLKIRSTKLEDSAMYFCASSGVSPSTDTQYFGPGTRLTVL.

This clonotype was counted ten times or more. The chain uses TRBV18 and TRBJ2-2; no reliable D call. CDR3 length equals 15 residues. Trimming removed 2 bases at V and 2 bases at J, with 9 bases between. CDR1 is KGHSH and CDR2 is LQKENI in the germline V gene. CDR3 loop: CASSPDLGNTGELFF. CDR3 DNA: TGTGCCAGCTCACCAGATCTTGGCAACACCGGGGAGCTGTTTTTT. The full variable domain, with the rest looked up from reference TRBV18 and TRBJ2-2, is NAGVMQNPRHLVRRRGQEARLRCSPMKGHSHVYWYRQLPEEGLKFMVYLQKENIIDESGMPKERFSAEFPKEGPSILRIQQVVRGDSAAYFCASSPDLGNTGELFFGEGSRLTVL.

The sample holds a few counts of this clonotype. The rearrangement joins TRBV20-1 to TRBJ2-7, with TRBD1 as a possible D gene (6 bases). V shed 6 bases and J shed 1 base, with 16 bases lying between them. The CDR3 runs 14 residues. In germline, CDR1 is DFQATT, CDR2 SNEGSKA (reference sequence). The DNA for the CDR3 is TGCAGTGCCGCCAGACACAGGGCATCCTACGAGCAGTACTTC. The encoded protein is CSAARHRASYEQYF.

The chain recombines TRBV18 with TRBJ1-1, with D unresolved. Germline CDR1 is KGHSH and CDR2 is LQKENI. V lost 5 bases, J lost 4 bases, and 8 bases lay in between. The CDR3 is 12 residues long. DNA for the CDR3: TGTGCCAGCTCAGCGGGGATCACTGAAGCTTTCTTT. This sequence encodes CASSAGITEAFF.

The chain employs TRBV6-6 and TRBJ2-3; D might be TRBD2 (5 bases). The CDR3 runs 17 residues. Germline loops: CDR1 MNHNY, CDR2 SVGAGI (reference sequence). V was clipped by 4 bases and J by 1 base, with 18 bases between them. The CDR3 coding sequence is TGTGCCAGCAGTTCTTCCGGAGGTTGGGGAGGCACAGATACGCAGTATTTT. Protein product: CASSSSGGWGGTDTQYF.

V is TRBV10-3 and J is TRBJ2-7; 7 positions agree with TRBD1. V lost 8 bases to trimming and J lost 3 bases; unmatched junction nucleotides: 4. The CDR3 sequence is 12 residues long. The germline CDR1 and CDR2 sequences are ENHRY and SYGVKD. CDR3 loop: CAISGTVYEQYF. DNA for the CDR3: TGTGCCATCTCTGGGACAGTCTACGAGCAGTACTTC.

A few counts support this clonotype. The rearrangement uses TRBV24-1 and TRBJ2-5, with no clear D. Per the germline V gene, CDR1 is KGHDR and CDR2 is SFDVKD. The CDR3 loop spans 13 amino acids. The V end lost 7 bases, the J end lost 1 base, and 9 bases lay between the germline ends. CDR3: CATRGRFQETQYF. CDR3 sequence (DNA): TGTGCCACCAGAGGACGGTTCCAAGAGACCCAGTACTTC.

V usage is TRBV3-1 and J usage is TRBJ2-7; D is possibly TRBD1 or TRBD2 (5 bases each). Germline assignment: CDR1 LGHDT and CDR2 YNNKEL (reference sequence). The V end was cut by 1 base, the J end by 7 bases, with 11 bases between. This CDR3 has 13 residues. The chain's CDR3 is CASSQVGTGEQYV. In nucleotides, the CDR3 is TGTGCCAGCAGCCAAGTTGGGACGGGAGAGCAGTACGTC.

This clonotype was seen just once. This chain links TRBV7-2 with TRBJ1-1; no clear D gene. V was shortened by 7 bases and J by 3 bases, with 15 bases between the two germline ends. From germline, CDR1 is SGHTA and CDR2 FQGNSA. The CDR3 loop spans 14 amino acids. CDR3 region: CASKRGREDTEAFF. The CDR3 DNA reads as TGTGCCAGCAAACGCGGCCGGGAGGACACTGAAGCTTTCTTT.

J is TRBJ2-5 and V is TRBV20-1, with D hard to call. Trimming stripped 1 base from V and 5 bases from J, with 14 bases between. CDR1 is DFQATT, CDR2 SNEGSKA, per germline (reference sequence). The CDR3 is 14 amino acids. The CDR3 nucleotides read TGCAGTGCTAGAGGGCGTGGCCAGCCGGAGACCCAGTACTTC. Translating it yields CSARGRGQPETQYF.

The chain is built from TRBV5-1 and TRBJ1-2; 10 nucleotides agree with TRBD1. The CDR3 loop spans 17 amino acids. The V gene end was trimmed by 0 bases and the J gene end by 3 bases; junction bases not matched to a gene: 8. Germline CDR1 and CDR2: SGHRS and YFSETQ. The CDR3 spells CASSLAPGTGDHYGYTF. The CDR3, as DNA: TGCGCCAGCAGCTTGGCCCCCGGGACAGGGGATCACTATGGCTACACCTTC.

The table lists this clonotype with a few counts. The chain is built from TRBV6-5 and TRBJ2-3; D ambiguous. Trimming took 5 bases from V and 4 from J, leaving 19 bases between them. Germline-derived CDR1 and CDR2 are MNHEY and SVGAGI. The CDR3 loop spans 16 amino acids. CDR3 residues: CASSALPPRSPDTQYF. The CDR3 DNA follows: TGTGCCAGCAGTGCCCTCCCTCCGCGGAGCCCAGATACGCAGTATTTT.

The chain employs TRBV6-5 and TRBJ1-1; 8 bases are a match to TRBD1. Looked up from germline, CDR1 is MNHEY and CDR2 is SVGAGI. After removal of 2 bases from V and 1 base from J, the junction contained 3 bases not matched to a gene. This CDR3 is 15 amino acids long. The CDR3 sequence is CASSYGGTGNTEAFF. The CDR3 DNA reads as TGTGCCAGCAGTTACGGGGGGACAGGGAACACTGAAGCTTTCTTT.

This clonotype turned up a few times. The J gene is TRBJ1-1, the V gene TRBV20-1; D remains unclear. This CDR3 comprises 10 residues. V was cut by 5 bases and J by 10 bases, with 11 bases left in between. Germline CDR1 is DFQATT and CDR2 is SNEGSKA (reference sequence). CDR3 amino acids: CSAGLGIAFF. DNA for the CDR3: TGCAGTGCTGGGCTAGGGATAGCTTTCTTT.

This clonotype was recorded a few times. This chain links TRBV6-6 with TRBJ1-6; maybe TRBD1 (6 bases). The CDR3 has 11 amino acids. The V end was cut by 5 bases, the J end by 14 bases, with 10 bases between. Germline V gives CDR1 MNHNY, CDR2 SVGAGI (reference sequence). The CDR3 reads CASSEGGSLHF. CDR3 DNA sequence: TGTGCCAGCAGTGAGGGGGGATCCCTCCACTTT.

V is TRBV5-1 and J is TRBJ2-5; D remains unclear. The CDR3 covers 15 residues. Trimming removed 4 bases at V and 5 bases at J, with 18 bases between. CDR1 and CDR2 (germline): SGHRS, YFSETQ. CDR3 in amino acids: CASSTGPLGRETQYF. CDR3 sequence (DNA): TGCGCCAGCAGCACCGGGCCTCTTGGACGGGAGACCCAGTACTTC.

The chain uses TRBV2 and TRBJ2-1, with D perhaps matching TRBD1 (6 bases). The CDR3 length is 16 residues. Trimming took 7 bases from V and 3 from J, leaving 19 bases between them. The germline V gene encodes CDR1 SNHLY and CDR2 FYNNEI. CDR3 coding DNA: TGTGCCAGCACCGAGAGTCAGGACAGCTACTACAATGAGCAGTTCTTC. This translates into CASTESQDSYYNEQFF.